One sample yielded the 7 T cell receptor beta chains listed below, sequenced in a study of radiotherapy plus CTLA-4 blockade in lung cancer. Using immunoSEQ multiplex PCR, the repertoire was profiled, and TCRdb retains in-frame clones only, with some absent. The sample shows tens of thousands of clones, around 80% of them seen only once. Sequenced here: peripheral blood, sampled from a patient treated with radiotherapy plus ipilimumab. Receptors originate from a human donor with non-small cell lung cancer who had a complete response to radiotherapy plus ipilimumab.

V usage is TRBV9 and J usage is TRBJ1-5; 8 positions agree with TRBD1. Germline V CDR1 and CDR2: SGDLS, YYNGEE. V shed 4 bases and J 2 bases; nucleotides not matched to a gene: 5. The CDR3 consists of 15 residues. The CDR3 DNA sequence: TGTGCCAGCAGCAGAGGACAGGGAGGCAATCAGCCCCAGCATTTT. Translated: CASSRGQGGNQPQHF.

The rearrangement links TRBV29-1 to TRBJ1-2; 7 bases agree with TRBD1. The CDR3 length is 13 residues. Germline values: CDR1 SQVTM, CDR2 ANQGSEA. With 7 bases clipped from V and 7 bases from J, the junction kept 12 bases outside the gene matches. The CDR3 loop is CSASKRDSAGYTF. The CDR3 coding sequence is TGCAGCGCCTCCAAGCGGGACAGCGCTGGCTACACCTTC.

This clone was detected a few times. CDR3 in DNA: TGCGCCAGCAGCTTGCCCCGGGGGGGGTCCAACTATGGCTACACCTTC. Its protein is CASSLPRGGSNYGYTF. The chain recombines TRBV5-1 with TRBJ1-2; maybe TRBD1 (5 bases). The V gene lost 1 base and the J gene lost 2 bases, with 15 bases spanning the gap. Germline V CDR1 and CDR2: SGHRS, YFSETQ. This CDR3 is built from 16 residues. Using reference TRBV5-1 and TRBJ1-2 for the parts outside the CDR3, the full variable domain is KAGVTQTPRYLIKTRGQQVTLSCSPISGHRSVSWYQQTPGQGLQFLFEYFSETQRNKGNFPGRFSGRQFSNSRSEMNVSTLELGDSALYLCASSLPRGGSNYGYTFGSGTRLTVV.

The J gene is TRBJ2-5, the V gene TRBV7-9, with 7 bases lining up with TRBD1. CDR1 is SEHNR, CDR2 FQNEAQ, per germline (reference sequence). The CDR3 consists of 15 residues. V lost 5 bases and J lost 2; bases outside the gene matches: 8. CDR3 sequence: CASSPVDRVQETQYF. The CDR3 DNA follows: TGTGCCAGCAGCCCCGTAGACAGGGTTCAAGAGACCCAGTACTTC.

V usage is TRBV29-1 and J usage is TRBJ1-1; D is uncertain. Trimming removed 4 bases from V and 5 bases from J, with 8 bases in between. The CDR3 has 11 residues. The germline V gene encodes CDR1 SQVTM and CDR2 ANQGSEA. Written as DNA, the CDR3 is TGCAGCGTTGTAGGCGGGACTGAAGCTTTCTTT. This encodes CSVVGGTEAFF.

With respect to this clone: Other nucleotide sequences in the sample specify the same CDR3. In DNA, the CDR3 is TGTGCCAGCAGCAAAGGCCCTCCCTCTAGCGAATCCATGGCTACGCAGTATTTC. Protein sequence: CASSKGPPSSESMATQYF. The chain combines TRBV21-1 with TRBJ2-3; TRBD2, the table's D call, was not compared with the DNA. TRBV21-1 counts as a pseudogene. The CDR3 loop spans 18 amino acids.

V usage is TRBV2 and J usage is TRBJ2-3; no firm D call. With 6 bases removed from V and 7 bases from J, the gap between germline ends came to 8 bases. The CDR3 is made up of 11 amino acids. Germline CDR1 reads SNHLY; CDR2 reads FYNNEI. The CDR3 region is CASRGQHTQYF. The CDR3 bases are TGTGCCAGCAGAGGCCAACATACGCAGTATTTT.